The sample holds a few counts of the clone carrying this T cell receptor beta chain. This sample is part of a study of blood T cell repertoires in COVID-19. For the study at large: PBMCs, B-cell-depleted T cells, or T cells provided the cDNA or gDNA that made up the material.

Authors' data handling: How many nucleated cells were present was estimated from reference gene primer amplification. Measured with immunoSEQ multiplex PCR; TCRdb has only the in-frame clones, and not every one. The DNA was the basis for D and trimming; V, J and clone size are from that table. Of roughly 500,000 clones listed, around nine tenths are singletons. The study recruited people aged about 18 to 95 years across 20 to 30 US areas. Which cohort a participant joined came from the clinical history participants gave. The germline V gene encodes CDR1 MNHNS and CDR2 SASEGT. The V end lost 4 bases, the J end lost 4 bases, and 22 bases lay between the germline ends. The CDR3 covers 17 residues.

The sequence came from a woman aged 55-70 years who had recovered from COVID-19. The sequenced sample was PBMCs or T cells enriched from blood (not recorded which). This rearrangement joins TRBV6-1 to TRBJ1-1, with D possibly being TRBD1 (5 bases). The CDR3 protein is CASSGTGGPLLFTEAFF. Here the CDR3 DNA reads TGTGCCAGCAGTGGAACAGGAGGGCCCCTTCTCTTCACTGAAGCTTTCTTT.